This T cell receptor (beta chain) was found in a study of OX40 agonist ivuxolimab in advanced cancers. Libraries were prepared by immunoSEQ multiplex PCR; TCRdb keeps only in-frame clonotypes and omits some of them. The sample carries about 14,000 clones, roughly 87% recorded once. This clone was recorded a few times. The origin of this receptor is an adult with an advanced solid tumor such as melanoma, head and neck, liver or kidney cancer. This material consisted of CD4+ or CD8+ T cells sorted from blood, taken in a trial of the OX40 agonist ivuxolimab.

The CDR3 DNA reads TGTGCCAGCAGCCTCAGGGGCGGCAATCAGCCCCAGCATTTT. Its translation is CASSLRGGNQPQHF. The chain employs TRBV6-5 and TRBJ1-5; a possible D gene is TRBD1 (6 bases). The V end was cut by 6 bases, the J end by 2 bases, with 11 bases between. This CDR3 is built from 14 residues. Germline CDR1 reads MNHEY; CDR2 reads SVGAGI.